One sample yielded the 20 T cell receptor beta chains listed below, sequenced in a study of technical replicates of blood from several donors. Clones were sequenced by immunoSEQ multiplex PCR, and TCRdb holds only the in-frame ones, with some missing. This table has 40,000 to 65,000 clones, 86% appearing once. The sequencing sample was made of PBMCs. The receptors originated from a human donor in good health. Some clones in this sample may be carry-over from other donors' samples.

The chain couples TRBV27 to TRBJ1-3; 9 nucleotides line up with TRBD1. Germline loops: CDR1 MNHEY, CDR2 SMNVEV (reference sequence). The CDR3 is 13 amino acids. J gave up 5 bases and V 6 bases, and 2 bases lay outside the gene matches. CDR3 sequence reads: CASRGQGRNTIYF. The CDR3 DNA reads TGTGCCAGCAGGGGACAGGGTCGAAACACCATATATTTT.

This rearrangement joins TRBV9 to TRBJ1-6; D call uncertain. Trimming left V 4 bases short and J 10 bases short, with 12 bases between. The CDR3 contains 13 residues. CDR1 SGDLS and CDR2 YYNGEE come from the germline V gene. CDR3 protein: CASSPQSFSPLHF. The CDR3 bases are TGTGCCAGCAGCCCACAGAGTTTCTCACCCCTCCACTTT.

V and J are TRBV20-1 and TRBJ2-1; D gene unclear. This CDR3 has 11 residues. The germline CDR1 and CDR2 sequences are DFQATT and SNEGSKA (reference sequence). V was pared by 5 bases and J by 5 bases, with 7 bases between. CDR3 in amino acids: CSASQDNEQFF. The DNA of the CDR3 is TGCAGTGCTTCACAAGACAATGAGCAGTTCTTC.

DNA of the CDR3: TGTGCCAGCAGCTTGGAGGCAGGGGAGATCTATGGCTACACCTTC. Translating it yields CASSLEAGEIYGYTF. This sequence joins TRBV5-6 and TRBJ1-2, with D perhaps TRBD1 (6 bases). Germline CDR1 SGHDT, CDR2 YYEEEE. The CDR3 is 15 residues long. V shed 0 bases and J shed 4 bases, with 13 bases lying between them.

This chain connects TRBV30 to TRBJ1-6; the D is unclear. V dropped 4 bases and J dropped 16 bases, with 17 bases sitting between them. Germline loops: CDR1 GTSNPN, CDR2 SVGIG (reference sequence). The CDR3 consists of 12 residues. The CDR3 loop reads CAWTTKNPPLHF. The CDR3 DNA is TGTGCCTGGACGACAAAAAACCCCCCGCTCCACTTT.

This clone was found once. The genes are TRBV6-4 and TRBJ1-6; a possible D gene is TRBD1 (5 bases). Trimming shortened V by 4 bases and J by 5 bases, and 9 bases separated the two germline ends. The CDR3 runs 14 residues. Per germline, CDR1 MRHNA and CDR2 SNTAGT. The chain's CDR3 is CASSAGTHNSPLHF. The CDR3 DNA reads TGTGCCAGCAGTGCCGGGACTCATAATTCACCCCTCCACTTT.

The chain joins TRBV6-1 to TRBJ1-1; 9 bases are shared with TRBD1. Germline V gene sequence: CDR1 MNHNS, CDR2 SASEGT. V trimming: 6 bases; J trimming: 2 bases; junction bases outside the gene matches: 7. This CDR3 contains 15 residues. This chain's CDR3 is CASRPRTGANTEAFF. CDR3 DNA sequence: TGTGCCAGCAGGCCCAGGACAGGGGCAAACACTGAAGCTTTCTTT.

The chain is built from TRBV9 and TRBJ1-2; weak D call: TRBD1 (6 bases). The CDR3 has 14 amino acids. The V gene's germline CDR1 is SGDLS and CDR2 YYNGEE. Trimming left V 1 base short and J 4 bases short, with 11 bases between. CDR3 in DNA: TGTGCCAGCAGCGTACACTCGGACAGCTATGGCTACACCTTC. The encoded protein is CASSVHSDSYGYTF.

V and J are TRBV27 and TRBJ2-6; no clear D. V was shortened by 5 bases and J by 0 bases, with 8 bases between the two germline ends. This CDR3 is 15 amino acids long. Per germline, CDR1 MNHEY and CDR2 SMNVEV (reference sequence). CDR3 residues: CASSPIYSGANVLTF. The CDR3, as DNA: TGTGCCAGCAGTCCGATCTACTCTGGGGCCAACGTCCTGACTTTC.

The chain combines TRBV4-2 with TRBJ2-2; 11 bases are a match to TRBD2. CDR1 is LGHNA and CDR2 is YNFKEQ in the germline V gene. The CDR3 spans 17 residues. The ends lost 4 bases at V and 2 bases at J; junction bases unmatched: 6. The chain's CDR3 is CASSPGGTSGNTGELFF. The CDR3 DNA follows: TGTGCCAGCAGCCCGGGGGGGACTAGCGGTAACACCGGGGAGCTGTTTTTT.

By share of the sample, this clone is medium-sized. The chain carries TRBV7-9 and TRBJ1-2, with 7 bases aligning to TRBD1. V shed 5 bases and J 2 bases; nucleotides not matched to a gene: 11. This CDR3 region has 16 residues. Germline CDR1 SEHNR, CDR2 FQNEAQ (reference sequence). The CDR3 spells CASSPADTGANYGYTF. For the CDR3, the DNA is TGTGCCAGCAGCCCCGCGGACACAGGGGCCAACTATGGCTACACCTTC.

This clone was detected only once. This chain connects TRBV2 to TRBJ2-1; D is possibly TRBD2 (5 bases). Germline V CDR1 and CDR2: SNHLY, FYNNEI. The V gene lost 8 bases and the J gene lost 3 bases, with 14 bases spanning the gap. This CDR3 spans 14 amino acids. Here the CDR3 reads CASGEGSFYNEQFF. CDR3 DNA sequence: TGTGCCAGCGGGGAAGGGAGCTTCTACAATGAGCAGTTCTTC.

The chain combines TRBV4-3 with TRBJ2-7, with 11 positions matching TRBD2. CDR3 length: 17 residues. CDR1 is LGHNA and CDR2 is YSLEER in the germline V gene. The J segment lost 0 bases and the V segment lost 0 bases, leaving 4 bases of the junction unmatched. The CDR3 is CASSQETSGTISYEQYF. For the CDR3, the DNA is TGCGCCAGCAGCCAAGAGACTAGCGGGACGATCTCCTACGAGCAGTACTTC.

The DNA for the CDR3 is TGTGCCAGCAGAAAGGGGACAGCTGAAGCTTTCTTT. Protein product: CASRKGTAEAFF. The rearrangement joins TRBV7-2 to TRBJ1-1, with TRBD1 identical over 7 bases. The CDR3 is 12 amino acids. CDR1 and CDR2 from the germline V gene are SGHTA and FQGNSA. The V gene end was trimmed by 6 bases and the J gene end by 6 bases; junction bases not matched to a gene: 4.

The table lists this clone with a count of one. The rearrangement uses TRBV13 and TRBJ2-5; D possibly corresponds to TRBD2 (7 bases). CDR1 and CDR2 from the germline V gene are PRHDT and FYEKMQ (reference sequence). Between the trimmed V and J ends, which lost 2 bases and 2 bases, there was a span of 12 bases. The CDR3 is 15 amino acids. The CDR3 DNA reads as TGTGCCAGCAGCTTACTCCGGGGGGCTCAAGAGACCCAGTACTTC. Translated: CASSLLRGAQETQYF.

This chain joins TRBV7-9 and TRBJ2-7; 7 nucleotides agree with TRBD1. V lost 5 bases to trimming and J lost 6 bases; unmatched junction nucleotides: 13. The length of the CDR3 is 15 residues. The V gene's germline CDR1 is SEHNR and CDR2 FQNEAQ (reference sequence). Here the CDR3 DNA reads TGTGCCAGCAGCCCCCAGAGGGGGCTATCGAGCGAGCAGTACTTC. It translates to CASSPQRGLSSEQYF.

The rearrangement uses TRBV7-3 and TRBJ2-3; D perhaps matches TRBD2 (6 bases). Germline loops: CDR1 SGHTA, CDR2 FQGTGA. V shed 4 bases and J shed 2 bases, with 10 bases lying between them. CDR3 length equals 14 residues. CDR3 nucleotide sequence: TGTGCCAGCAGCTATCCGGGGGACACAGATACGCAGTATTTT. Translated: CASSYPGDTDTQYF.

V and J are TRBV18 and TRBJ2-2, with D possibly matching TRBD1 (6 bases). The CDR3 totals 15 residues. V lost 0 bases to trimming and J lost 2 bases, with 7 bases between them. Germline CDR1 KGHSH, CDR2 LQKENI. The CDR3 reads CASSPPQGNTGELFF. CDR3 DNA: TGTGCCAGCTCACCACCACAGGGAAACACCGGGGAGCTGTTTTTT.

This chain uses TRBV19 with TRBJ2-6, with 8 positions matching TRBD2. Germline CDR1 and CDR2: LNHDA and SQIVND (reference sequence). This CDR3 has 20 amino acids. J gave up 0 bases and V 4 bases, and 14 bases lay outside the gene matches. Here the CDR3 reads CASSRVPTSGIHSGANVLTF. For the CDR3, the DNA is TGTGCCAGTAGTAGGGTCCCCACTAGCGGAATCCACTCTGGGGCCAACGTCCTGACTTTC. Looking up the rest from reference TRBV19 and TRBJ2-6 gives the full variable domain: DGGITQSPKYLFRKEGQNVTLSCEQNLNHDAMYWYRQDPGQGLRLIYYSQIVNDFQKGDIAEGYSVSREKKESFPLTVTSAQKNPTAFYLCASSRVPTSGIHSGANVLTFGAGSRLTVL.

This clone was counted a single time. The rearrangement joins TRBV7-3 to TRBJ2-7, with D perhaps TRBD1 (6 bases). Trimming removed 5 bases at V and 7 bases at J, with 15 bases between. In germline, CDR1 is SGHTA, CDR2 FQGTGA. CDR3 length equals 13 residues. CDR3 DNA sequence: TGTGCCAGCAGCCCCCAACAGGGAGATGAGCAGTACTTC. Translation gives CASSPQQGDEQYF.